This T cell receptor (beta chain) was profiled in a study of blood T cells in healthy people across ages (dated by TCRdb to between 2015 and 2017). Describing the broader study: In model experiments, template switching captured roughly one uniquely barcoded TCR beta cDNA molecule for every two T cells. Using deep sequencing normalized with unique cDNA molecular identifiers, the study measured how TCR beta repertoire diversity changes with age. Four age groups were formed from the donors: young (average about 16 years), middle-aged (just under 40), aged (roughly 56) and long-lived (roughly 88). Using the same blood draw, the study looked at two additional independent replicas of 1 million unique cDNA reads for two donors, one aged 18 to 29 and the other aged 80 or older. Findings and caveats that apply to the study as a whole: A strong correlation was found between observed TCR beta diversity and the percentage of naive T cells measured by flow cytometry. Observed TCR beta diversity per million T cells fell roughly linearly with age, and a significant reduction was already apparent by age approximately 40. Conclusive comparison of naive and antigen-experienced compartments was prevented by the profiling of bulk unsorted PBMCs. Compared with the aged group, the long-lived group had more naive CD4+ T cells, fewer expanded clones and increased TCR diversity, a pattern suggesting age selection. The CMV infection status of donors was not known, potentially confounding age-related changes in expanded clonotypes. Estimates of total diversity based on one million sequenced T cells were considered lower bounds and underestimates.

The donors were 40 or so Caucasian individuals from Russia, aged 6 to 90 years, who were systemically healthy. Roughly 10 milliliters of peripheral blood were drawn from each donor into EDTA-treated Vacutainer tubes. Ficoll-Paque density-gradient centrifugation was used to isolate PBMCs, with at least 6.5 million obtained per sample. Trizol reagent was used to extract total RNA from the PBMCs, yielding at least 5.5 micrograms per sample. The percentages of naive CD45RAhigh/CD27high T cells were determined by flow cytometry on a PBMC aliquot from every donor. This clonotype turned up a few times. Its specific antigen is unknown. No base quality information exists; no much larger clone differs at one position. The library was generated by 5' RACE. Sequencing took place on an Illumina HiSeq 2500. A second PCR of about 6 to 11 cycles was performed with a sample-barcoded 5' primer and a J-beta primer mix. Each TCR beta cDNA molecule received a unique molecular identifier from a template-switch 5' adaptor carrying 12 random nucleotides. Each sample yielded at least 3 million CDR3-containing paired-end reads. First-strand cDNA was synthesized from all RNA with the Mint cDNA synthesis kit, primed by a TRBC-specific oligonucleotide. Following uracil-DNA glycosylase treatment, a first 18-cycle PCR with universal primers M1SS and BC2_uni_R was performed on all cDNA. In the paper's pipeline: For normalization, 1 million high-quality reads, each with a distinct molecular identifier, were randomly selected from each sample. Reads sharing molecular identifiers were discarded rather than binned into consensus sequences. CDR3 identification, clonotype clustering and error correction used MiTCR with a Q25 quality threshold and the strictest error-elimination algorithm. A nonparametric unseen species model using Euler transformation provided a lower-bound estimate of total TCR beta diversity. The public reads were quality trimmed at Q25 with fastp and then assembled into clones with MiXCR by TCRdb, keeping productive beta chains. Each entry is one CDR3 protein sequence, shown with its most common DNA and genes. In this record, the V and J calls reflect TCRdb's handling and not the investigators' own analysis. This sample has 760,000 or so distinct CDR3 sequences in its table, and roughly 25% of those were observed once. Around 9.2% of the sample comes from the top ten.

From the cysteine up to the phenylalanine, the CDR3 has a length of 14 residues. Of all the DNA, just the CDR3 is kept, 42 bases in frame from base 1. The sample also formed part of further work on T cells of mothers and their children. According to the second study: Donors were nine systemically healthy Caucasian individuals: three mothers and their six children. cDNA synthesis consumed the entire amount of extracted RNA, loaded at approximately 1.6 ug RNA in each 15 ul reaction. In the second PCR, the M1S primer introduced both the sample barcodes and 2-4 random nucleotides. Over 8.5 million TCR beta CDR3 reads came from each mother, compared with 2.5 million to 3.5 million reads from each child. TCR recombination output is similarly shaped by thymic selection in related and unrelated pairs, with a minor effect exerted by inherited differences. Normalized repertoire overlap was always slightly but never significantly higher in related than unrelated mother-child pairs. With a sensitivity of roughly 93 clones per million clonotypes, no persistent microchimeric T cell clones were detected. Deep NGS was used in the study to compare the TCR beta repertoires of mothers and children and to look for features that separate related mother-child pairs from unrelated individuals. Mothers averaged roughly 40 +/- 4 years of age and children averaged about 12 +/- 4 years. After adapter ligation was performed with NEBNext reagents, the libraries were sequenced on an Illumina HiSeq 2000 with 100+100 nt paired-end reads. To prevent cross-contamination, the mother and child libraries were prepared a month apart and were sequenced in separate runs. Each donor had between roughly 450,000 and 2,100,000 distinct TCR beta clonotypes identified. Naive TCR beta clonotypes were estimated from low-frequency clonotypes matched to each donor's FACS-determined naive share, without sorting.

The sample was blood. This TCR was recovered from a boy younger than 18 in good health. This receptor chain uses TRBV12-3 or TRBV12-4 and TRBJ2-5; 12 bases in between match TRBD2. The DNA end is a closer match to TRBJ2-7, so the J assignment may be wrong. DNA sequence: TGTGCCAGCAGTCAGACTAGCGGGGGATACGAGCAGTACTTC. Translated, it reads CASSQTSGGYEQYF.